This is a list of T cell receptor beta chains from one sample in a study of regulatory T cells in long-lasting Graves disease. MiXCR was run by TCRdb on the multiplex PCR reads, yielding one entry per CDR3 protein. In the table there are roughly 420,000 distinct CDR3 sequences, approximately 14% of which are singletons. Another study also made use of these data, one on T cells in Graves' hyperthyroidism and ophthalmopathy.

The sequences come from peripheral blood mononuclear cells (PBMCs), collected at new diagnosis, from a patient treated with antithyroid drugs. The receptors were sampled from a woman aged 45-60 years with Graves disease. Both conserved end residues are part of each CDR3. A D gene is named only where the DNA matches it firmly. The listing skips clone size in some rows; elsewhere it reads once, few, many or a size class.

CDR3nt	CDR3aa	d_gene	j_gene	v_gene	abundance
TGTGCCTGGAGTGTCGGACTATCAGATACGCAGTATTTT	CAWSVGLSDTQYF	.	TRBJ2-3	TRBV30	.
TGTGCCACCAGTGGAGAGGCGGGAGCCCCCAATGAGCAGTTCTTC	CATSGEAGAPNEQFF	TRBD2	TRBJ2-1	TRBV24-1	once
TGTGCCAGTGAAGGATTGGAGACCCAGTACTTC	CASEGLETQYF	.	TRBJ2-5	TRBV6-2/TRBV6-3	few
TGCAGTGCCCCACTTGACGACACCGGGGAGCTGTTTTTT	CSAPLDDTGELFF	.	TRBJ2-2	TRBV20-1	many
TGTGCCTGGAGTGTACGCTCTCTCAGCTACGAGCAGTACTTC	CAWSVRSLSYEQYF	.	TRBJ2-7	TRBV30	many
TGTGCCAGCAGCTTAGCAACGGGACTAGCGGGAGGTTACGAGCAGTACTTC	CASSLATGLAGGYEQYF	TRBD2	TRBJ2-7	TRBV11-2	many
TGTGCCAGCACCGGGACAGGGAGCTCCTACGAGCAGTACTTC	CASTGTGSSYEQYF	TRBD1	TRBJ2-7	TRBV5-1	many
TGCAGCGTTGACTTGTACCCAGGGTATCCCTCCAATCAGCCCCAGCATTTT	CSVDLYPGYPSNQPQHF	.	TRBJ1-5	TRBV29-1	.
TGCGCCAGCAGCACAACCGGGACTCGCTACAATGAGCAGTTCTTC	CASSTTGTRYNEQFF	.	TRBJ2-1	TRBV5-1	.
TGTGCCAGCAGCTGGGGACAGGGAACTATGAACACTGAAGCTTTCTTT	CASSWGQGTMNTEAFF	TRBD1	TRBJ1-1	TRBV5-4	.
TGTGCCAGCAGCTTAGTCCCTTTAAGCTCTGGAAACACCATATATTTT	CASSLVPLSSGNTIYF	.	TRBJ1-3	TRBV7-2	many
TGTGCCAGCAGCTCCCTGGACAGGGGGCTGTGGGAGCAGTACTTC	CASSSLDRGLWEQYF	TRBD1	TRBJ2-7	TRBV5-5	many
TGTGCCAGCAGCCAAGGTAGCGGGACTAGCGGACCCACCGGGGAGCTGTTTTTT	CASSQGSGTSGPTGELFF	TRBD2	TRBJ2-2	TRBV9	.
TGTGCCAGCAGCTCTCCGACAGGGAAGACAGATACGCAGTATTTT	CASSSPTGKTDTQYF	TRBD1	TRBJ2-3	TRBV11-2	many
TGTGCCATCTATAAGGGGACAGATAATTCACCCCTCCACTTT	CAIYKGTDNSPLHF	TRBD1	TRBJ1-6	TRBV10-3	.
TGTGCCAGTAGTCTACAGGGGGCTACCTACGAGCAGTACTTC	CASSLQGATYEQYF	TRBD1	TRBJ2-7	TRBV19	few
TGCGCCAGCAGCTTGGTTGGAGGGGACCACAATGAGCAGTTCTTC	CASSLVGGDHNEQFF	.	TRBJ2-1	TRBV5-1	few
TGTGCCAGCAGCTTATCCAGCCACATACTCTATGGCTACACCTTC	CASSLSSHILYGYTF	.	TRBJ1-2	TRBV7-9	.
TGTGCCAGCGCAGGACAGGGGTCGTACGAGCAGTACTTC	CASAGQGSYEQYF	TRBD1	TRBJ2-7	TRBV25-1	few
TGCAGTGCTAGAGATCATGGGGTGCACACTGAAGCTTTCTTT	CSARDHGVHTEAFF	.	TRBJ1-1	TRBV20-1	.
TGTGCCAGCAGTCCCCCGGGACAGGGTTTCTACGAGCAGTACTTC	CASSPPGQGFYEQYF	TRBD1	TRBJ2-7	TRBV28	few
TGCAGTGCGAGAAACCGGGACAGGGGATACGAGCAGTACTTC	CSARNRDRGYEQYF	TRBD1	TRBJ2-7	TRBV20-1	few
TGCAGTGCTAGACAGCGGCGGGGCAATGAGCAGTTCTTC	CSARQRRGNEQFF	.	TRBJ2-1	TRBV20-1	few
TGTGCCAGCAGTTCAGACCACTATGGCTACACCTTC	CASSSDHYGYTF	.	TRBJ1-2	TRBV27	.
TGCGCCAGCGCCAATTCAAGTAGCTCCTACGAGCAGTACTTC	CASANSSSSYEQYF	.	TRBJ2-7	TRBV4-1	few
TGTGCCAGCAGCCCGCGAGGCGGGAGCGTCACAGATACGCAGTATTTT	CASSPRGGSVTDTQYF	TRBD2	TRBJ2-3	TRBV5-4	.
TGTGCCAGCAGCCGAAACCGGAACTTCGAGCAGTACTTC	CASSRNRNFEQYF	.	TRBJ2-7	TRBV3-1	.
TGCAGCGTTGATTTTACAGGGGGCTACTATGGCTACACCTTC	CSVDFTGGYYGYTF	TRBD1	TRBJ1-2	TRBV29-1	many
TGTGCCAGCAGCTTAGGGGACTACACCGGGGAGCTGTTTTTT	CASSLGDYTGELFF	.	TRBJ2-2	TRBV7-2	many
TGTGCCAGCTCACCGAGGGACAGTTCCACAGATACGCAGTATTTT	CASSPRDSSTDTQYF	TRBD1	TRBJ2-3	TRBV18	many
TGCAGCGTTGGGGAGGGCAACTGGGAGCTGTTTTTT	CSVGEGNWELFF	TRBD2	TRBJ2-2	TRBV29-1	.
TGTGCCAGCAGTTACTTTGGGTCTCCCCCCTACAATGAGCAGTTCTTC	CASSYFGSPPYNEQFF	.	TRBJ2-1	TRBV6-5	many
TGTGCCAGCCATTCTGGGCAGGGGAGCTACGAGCAGTACTTC	CASHSGQGSYEQYF	.	TRBJ2-7	TRBV28	few
TGCAGTGCCGAGCCCAGAGCCGGATCATCCACAGATACGCAGTATTTT	CSAEPRAGSSTDTQYF	.	TRBJ2-3	TRBV20-1	few
TGCGCCAGCAGCTTGGCGAGCGGGAGTAGCACAGATACGCAGTATTTT	CASSLASGSSTDTQYF	TRBD2	TRBJ2-3	TRBV5-1	many
TGTGCCAGCAGTGAGCTTGGAGTAGCGGGAGTTCGCAATGAGCAGTTCTTC	CASSELGVAGVRNEQFF	TRBD2	TRBJ2-1	TRBV6-1	many
TGTGCCAGCAGCTCCTCGGGTGGCTACACCTTC	CASSSSGGYTF	.	TRBJ1-2	TRBV3-1	.
TGTGCCAGCAGTTCAATTACAGGGGGCACTGAAGCTTTCTTT	CASSSITGGTEAFF	TRBD1	TRBJ1-1	TRBV27	few
TGTGCCAGCAGTTTCGGGGACCTACCCTACAATGAGCAGTACTTC	CASSFGDLPYNEQYF	.	TRBJ2-7	TRBV28	.
TGTGCCAGCAGAAAATTGGGCTTGGGACAGGGGGCCGGCACCGGGGAGCTGTTTTTT	CASRKLGLGQGAGTGELFF	TRBD1	TRBJ2-2	TRBV12-3/TRBV12-4	many
TGCGCCAGCAGCTTGGGCAGGGGGCCTAACACTGAAGCTTTCTTT	CASSLGRGPNTEAFF	TRBD1	TRBJ1-1	TRBV5-1	many
TGTGCCAGCAGCTTGACTAGCGGCCCTGTTCCTTACAATGAGCAGTTCTTC	CASSLTSGPVPYNEQFF	TRBD2	TRBJ2-1	TRBV11-1	many
TGTGCCAGCTCACCACCAGAATTCGGAGTTAACACTGAAGCTTTCTTT	CASSPPEFGVNTEAFF	.	TRBJ1-1	TRBV18	.
TGTGCCAGCAGCTTAGCAGGGACTCTCGCCCACGAGCAGTACTTC	CASSLAGTLAHEQYF	.	TRBJ2-7	TRBV7-2	.
TGCGCCAGCAGCCAGGATAGCGGGAGGGCCTTTGGGGCCAACGTCCTGACTTTC	CASSQDSGRAFGANVLTF	TRBD2	TRBJ2-6	TRBV4-1	few
TGTGCCAGCAGTGATGTATTCCGCAATGAGCAGTTCTTC	CASSDVFRNEQFF	.	TRBJ2-1	TRBV2	many